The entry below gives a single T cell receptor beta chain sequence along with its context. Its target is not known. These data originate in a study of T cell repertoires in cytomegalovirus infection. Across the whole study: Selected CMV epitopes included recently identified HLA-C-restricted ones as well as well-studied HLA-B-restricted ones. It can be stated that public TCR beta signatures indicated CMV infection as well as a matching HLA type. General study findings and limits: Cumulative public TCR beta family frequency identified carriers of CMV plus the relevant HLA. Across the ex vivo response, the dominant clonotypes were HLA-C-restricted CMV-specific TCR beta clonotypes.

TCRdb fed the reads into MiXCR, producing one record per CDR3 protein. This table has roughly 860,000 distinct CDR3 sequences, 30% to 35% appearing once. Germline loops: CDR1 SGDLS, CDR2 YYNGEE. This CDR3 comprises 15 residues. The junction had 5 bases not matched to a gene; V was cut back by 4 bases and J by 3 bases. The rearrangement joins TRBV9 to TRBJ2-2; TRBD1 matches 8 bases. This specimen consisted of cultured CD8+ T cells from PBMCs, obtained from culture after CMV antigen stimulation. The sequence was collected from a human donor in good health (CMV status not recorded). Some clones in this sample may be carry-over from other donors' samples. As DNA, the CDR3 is TGTGCCAGCAGCAGACAGGGGTGGGACACCGGGGAGCTGTTTTTT. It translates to CASSRQGWDTGELFF.